Listed below are T cell receptor beta chains from one sample, sequenced in a study of blood T cell repertoires in COVID-19. TCRdb's table, derived via immunoSEQ multiplex PCR, lists solely in-frame clones and lacks some. The data hold approximately 200,000 clones, with roughly nine tenths observed a single time. The source material was PBMCs or T cells enriched from blood (not recorded which). The receptors were sampled from a young man who had recovered from COVID-19. The CDR3 runs from the conserved cysteine through the conserved F or W. Each record gives: CDR3 length, D gene, J gene, V gene, CDR3 protein, CDR3 DNA. The D gene is left open where the match is weak.

11	.	TRBJ1-1	TRBV5-6	CASSVDREAFF	TGTGCCAGCAGCGTCGACAGGGAAGCTTTCTTT
15	TRBD2	TRBJ2-3	TRBV5-8	CASSSGMTSPDTQYF	TGTGCCAGCAGCTCCGGTATGACTAGCCCAGATACGCAGTATTTT
12	.	TRBJ2-7	TRBV3-1/TRBV3-2	CASSQLCREQYF	TGTGCCAGCAGCCAATTATGCCGGGAGCAGTACTTC
13	.	TRBJ1-2	TRBV2	CASSPIQRGGYTF	TGTGCCAGCAGTCCAATACAACGGGGTGGCTACACCTTC
13	.	TRBJ2-7	TRBV28	CASRGVLSYEQYF	TGTGCCAGCCGGGGAGTCCTTTCCTACGAGCAGTACTTC
18	.	TRBJ2-1	TRBV7-6	CASSLSGLIIEYPYEQFF	TGTGCCAGCAGCCTCTCGGGACTTATCATCGAATATCCCTACGAGCAGTTCTTC
15	TRBD1	TRBJ1-5	TRBV19	CASSLQGESNQPQHF	TGTGCCAGTAGTCTGCAGGGGGAAAGCAATCAGCCCCAGCATTTT
13	.	TRBJ2-7	TRBV7-9	CASSPIQGYEQYF	TGTGCCAGCAGCCCCATCCAGGGGTACGAGCAGTACTTC
12	TRBD1	TRBJ1-2	TRBV6-5	CASTQGPEGYTF	TGTGCCAGTACACAGGGGCCGGAGGGCTACACCTTC
14	.	TRBJ1-4	TRBV7-2	CASGRGGSNEKLFF	TGTGCCAGCGGCAGGGGTGGGTCTAATGAAAAACTGTTTTTT
15	TRBD1	TRBJ2-5	TRBV28	CASSLPGTGGETQYF	TGTGCCAGCAGCCTCCCCGGGACAGGGGGAGAGACCCAGTACTTC
16	TRBD1	TRBJ1-5	TRBV6-2/TRBV6-3	CASSNDRGSGNQPQHF	TGTGCCAGCAGTAACGACAGGGGTTCGGGCAATCAGCCCCAGCATTTT
14	.	TRBJ2-7	TRBV6-6	CASSYSGQGYEQYF	TGTGCCAGCAGTTACTCAGGGCAGGGTTACGAGCAGTACTTC
15	TRBD2	TRBJ2-3	TRBV3-1/TRBV3-2	CASSPTSGSTDTQYF	TGTGCCAGCAGCCCGACTAGCGGGAGCACAGATACGCAGTATTTT
14	.	TRBJ1-2	TRBV2	CASSGNRVNYGYTF	TGTGCCAGCAGTGGGAACAGGGTAAACTATGGCTACACCTTC
16	.	TRBJ1-1	TRBV4-3	CASSQGGRALNTEAFF	TGCGCCAGCAGCCAAGGGGGGCGGGCCCTGAACACTGAAGCTTTCTTT